A single sample gave rise to the 11 T cell receptor beta chains below, sequenced in a study of blood T cell repertoires in COVID-19. Generated by immunoSEQ multiplex PCR, the TCRdb table keeps only in-frame clones and is missing some. Among some 220,000 clones listed, over 80% were seen once. The source material was peripheral blood. These receptors were collected from a woman aged 60-75 years with active or convalescent COVID-19.

This clone occurred many times. The chain employs TRBV28 and TRBJ2-7; 7 nucleotides align to TRBD1. The germline CDR1 and CDR2 sequences are MDHEN and SYDVKM. The CDR3 is 14 amino acids. J gave up 1 base and V 6 bases, and 6 bases lay outside the gene matches. The CDR3 coding sequence is TGTGCCAGCAGAGACAGGGAGAAATCCTACGAGCAGTACGTC. Translating it yields CASRDREKSYEQYV.

This clone came up once. CDR3 DNA sequence: TGCGCCAGCAGCCAAGAGGGACAGTTGGCCGGGGAGCTGTTTTTT. It yields the protein CASSQEGQLAGELFF. The chain employs TRBV4-1 and TRBJ2-2; 7 positions match TRBD1. Germline lookup yields CDR1 MGHRA and CDR2 YSYEKL. V trimming: 0 bases; J trimming: 6 bases; junction bases outside the gene matches: 4. The length of the CDR3 is 15 residues.

This rearrangement joins TRBV6-5 to TRBJ1-5; perhaps TRBD1 as D (6 bases). Germline lookup yields CDR1 MNHEY and CDR2 SVGAGI. V gave up 5 bases and J gave up 6 bases, with 17 bases separating them. CDR3 length: 15 residues. DNA of the CDR3: TGTGCCAGCAGTCCAGGACAGCCAAGTAGTCAGCCCCAGCATTTT. The encoded protein is CASSPGQPSSQPQHF.

The J gene is TRBJ2-3, the V gene TRBV6-5; D gene uncertain. CDR3 length equals 12 residues. The germline CDR1 and CDR2 sequences are MNHEY and SVGAGI. The V gene lost 5 bases and the J gene lost 4 bases, with 7 bases spanning the gap. CDR3: CASSLSPDTQYF. The CDR3 DNA follows: TGTGCCAGCAGTCTTTCCCCAGATACGCAGTATTTT.

The chain couples TRBV9 to TRBJ1-1; no clear D. This CDR3 has 14 amino acids. Trimming removed 3 bases from V and 5 bases from J, with 14 bases in between. Looked up from germline, CDR1 is SGDLS and CDR2 is YYNGEE. Written as DNA, the CDR3 is TGTGCCAGCAGCGCCGGACTGGGTCGTACTGAAGCTTTCTTT. Residues: CASSAGLGRTEAFF.

The chain carries TRBV27 and TRBJ2-6; no clear D gene. Germline CDR1 MNHEY, CDR2 SMNVEV (reference sequence). With 3 bases removed from V and 2 bases from J, the gap between germline ends came to 8 bases. The CDR3 sequence is 15 residues long. This CDR3 reads CASSFQAAGANVLTF. The CDR3, as DNA: TGTGCCAGCAGTTTCCAGGCCGCTGGGGCCAACGTCCTGACTTTC. The full variable domain, completed using reference TRBV27 and TRBJ2-6, is EAQVTQNPRYLITVTGKKLTVTCSQNMNHEYMSWYRQDPGLGLRQIYYSMNVEVTDKGDVPEGYKVSRKEKRNFPLILESPSPNQTSLYFCASSFQAAGANVLTFGAGSRLTVL.

In its sample, this clone was seen once. The chain joins TRBV5-1 to TRBJ2-2, with 7 bases matching TRBD2. The CDR3 contains 15 residues. CDR1 is SGHRS and CDR2 is YFSETQ in the germline V gene. Germline trimming cut 3 bases from V and 3 bases from J; bases unmatched to any gene: 5. CDR3 loop: CASSSASGDTGELFF. In DNA, the CDR3 is TGCGCCAGCAGCTCGGCAAGCGGGGACACCGGGGAGCTGTTTTTT.

The V gene is TRBV10-3, the J gene TRBJ2-5, with a possible D match to TRBD2 (7 bases). Germline V CDR1 and CDR2: ENHRY, SYGVKD. CDR3 length: 13 amino acids. V lost 7 bases and J lost 5, with 14 bases in between. The CDR3 loop is CAIKGGAGETQYF. As DNA, the CDR3 is TGTGCCATCAAGGGGGGGGCCGGGGAGACCCAGTACTTC.

This rearrangement joins TRBV7-2 to TRBJ2-2; 12 bases map to TRBD2. Germline-derived CDR1 and CDR2 are SGHTA and FQGNSA. With 6 bases clipped from V and 1 base from J, the junction kept 3 bases outside the gene matches. CDR3 length: 16 residues. The CDR3: CASRLAGGMNTGELFF. CDR3 coding DNA: TGTGCCAGCAGACTAGCGGGGGGAATGAACACCGGGGAGCTGTTTTTT.

The chain is built from TRBV5-1 and TRBJ2-2, with a weak D call TRBD1 (5 bases). Germline V gene data show CDR1 as SGHRS and CDR2 as YFSETQ. This CDR3 comprises 14 residues. Trimming shortened V by 1 base and J by 4 bases, and 8 bases separated the two germline ends. In DNA, the CDR3 is TGCGCCAGCAGCTTGATAGGGGTCACCGGGGAGCTGTTTTTT. Residues: CASSLIGVTGELFF.

Only one count was recorded for this clone. This rearrangement joins TRBV30 to TRBJ2-2, with 8 bases identical to TRBD1. Per germline, CDR1 GTSNPN and CDR2 SVGIG (reference sequence). After removal of 5 bases from V and 2 bases from J, the junction contained 7 bases not matched to a gene. The CDR3 is 15 amino acids. The CDR3 DNA reads as TGTGCCTGGCGACAGGGGCCGGGAAACACCGGGGAGCTGTTTTTT. As protein: CAWRQGPGNTGELFF.